The T cell receptor (beta chain) described here comes from a study of OX40 agonist ivuxolimab in advanced cancers. Overall study results and limits: Partial responders treated at 0.1-3.0 mg/kg exhibited clonal expansion among the lowest measured.

This table comes from immunoSEQ multiplex PCR, and its TCRdb copy is limited to in-frame clones, with some not included. In the table there are some 50,000 clones, about three quarters of which are singletons. As to this clone: The antigen is not known.

The clonotype was recovered from an adult with an advanced solid tumor such as melanoma, head and neck, liver or kidney cancer. The material sequenced was CD4+ or CD8+ T cells sorted from blood, taken in a trial of the OX40 agonist ivuxolimab.

The CDR3 region has the DNA TGTGCCAGTAGTATACGGGACTTCGACAATGAGCAGTTCTTC. Translated, it gives CASSIRDFDNEQFF. J is TRBJ2-1 and V is TRBV19; possible D gene TRBD2, 6 bases. V lost 2 bases to trimming and J lost 5 bases, with 10 bases between them. Germline V gives CDR1 LNHDA, CDR2 SQIVND (reference sequence). The CDR3 has 14 amino acids.